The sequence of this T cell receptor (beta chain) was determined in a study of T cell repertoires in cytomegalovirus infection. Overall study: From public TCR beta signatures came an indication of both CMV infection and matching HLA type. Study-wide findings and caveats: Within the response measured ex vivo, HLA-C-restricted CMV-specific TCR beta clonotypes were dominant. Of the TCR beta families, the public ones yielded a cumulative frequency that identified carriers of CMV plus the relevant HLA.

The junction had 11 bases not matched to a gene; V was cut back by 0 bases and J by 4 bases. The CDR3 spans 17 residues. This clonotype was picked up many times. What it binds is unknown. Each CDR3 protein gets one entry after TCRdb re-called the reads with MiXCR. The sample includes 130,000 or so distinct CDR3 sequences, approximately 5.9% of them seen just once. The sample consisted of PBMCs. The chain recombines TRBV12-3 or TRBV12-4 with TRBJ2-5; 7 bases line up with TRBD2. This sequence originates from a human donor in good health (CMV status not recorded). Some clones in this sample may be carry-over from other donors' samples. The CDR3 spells CASSLARAGPGGETQYF. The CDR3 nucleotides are TGTGCCAGCAGTTTAGCGCGAGCGGGGCCCGGGGGAGAGACCCAGTACTTC.